Listed below are T cell receptor beta chains from one sample, sequenced in a study of CD8 T cells in Susac syndrome. MiXCR, applied by TCRdb to the immunoSEQ multiplex PCR reads, yields one record per CDR3 protein. Here the sample spans over 150,000 distinct CDR3 sequences, roughly 94% being singletons. The sample comprised CD4+ T cells from PBMCs. The receptors derive from a human donor with Susac syndrome. Each CDR3 is given without its conserved first and last residue. The order of the fields is CDR3 protein, J gene, V gene.

cdr3_aa: ASSDVLTSGGTDTQY
j_call: TRBJ2-3
v_call: TRBV2

cdr3_aa: ASSRDSSYNEQF
j_call: TRBJ2-1
v_call: TRBV4-3

cdr3_aa: AWSAGSTQY
j_call: TRBJ2-5
v_call: TRBV30

cdr3_aa: ASSSKYLPGLAGDDRQNIQY
j_call: TRBJ2-4
v_call: TRBV28

cdr3_aa: SGTGTSETQY
j_call: TRBJ2-5
v_call: TRBV20-1

cdr3_aa: ASSHRQGGTGELF
j_call: TRBJ2-2
v_call: TRBV7-2

cdr3_aa: ASSYSKERSNQPQH
j_call: TRBJ1-5
v_call: TRBV6-2/TRBV6-3

cdr3_aa: ALNSGQLHQNTEAF
j_call: TRBJ1-1
v_call: TRBV30

cdr3_aa: ASSWQGQNEQF
j_call: TRBJ2-1
v_call: TRBV2

cdr3_aa: ASSLGGQEKAYEQY
j_call: TRBJ2-7
v_call: TRBV18

cdr3_aa: ASSPGLGYEQY
j_call: TRBJ2-7
v_call: TRBV19

cdr3_aa: ASSQSSGDAEAF
j_call: TRBJ1-1
v_call: TRBV3-1

cdr3_aa: AWKFGGADTQY
j_call: TRBJ2-3
v_call: TRBV30

cdr3_aa: ASSLEGRSTDTQY
j_call: TRBJ2-3
v_call: TRBV4-2

cdr3_aa: ASSVEPSGPQETQY
j_call: TRBJ2-5
v_call: TRBV9

cdr3_aa: ATQTSGIETQY
j_call: TRBJ2-5
v_call: TRBV24-1

cdr3_aa: ASAFGYGYT
j_call: TRBJ1-2
v_call: TRBV5-8

cdr3_aa: ASSLRGGSTDTQY
j_call: TRBJ2-3
v_call: TRBV5-1

cdr3_aa: ASSLAGPGEETQY
j_call: TRBJ2-5
v_call: TRBV7-9

cdr3_aa: ASSQLTGRGTNTEAF
j_call: TRBJ1-1
v_call: TRBV4-1

cdr3_aa: ASRKPGGSVNEQF
j_call: TRBJ2-1
v_call: TRBV7-6

cdr3_aa: ASSLTGGSHGPQH
j_call: TRBJ1-5
v_call: TRBV12-3/TRBV12-4

cdr3_aa: ASSLRLEDYNEQF
j_call: TRBJ2-1
v_call: TRBV3-1

cdr3_aa: ASSLEVLANEQY
j_call: TRBJ2-7
v_call: TRBV5-6

cdr3_aa: ASSQVGFNEQF
j_call: TRBJ2-1
v_call: TRBV4-1

cdr3_aa: ASGLLGSGNTIY
j_call: TRBJ1-3
v_call: TRBV12-5

cdr3_aa: SARGGSGGLAGVVYEQY
j_call: TRBJ2-7
v_call: TRBV20-1

cdr3_aa: ASSTPSGSDNEQF
j_call: TRBJ2-1
v_call: TRBV28

cdr3_aa: ASSPQTGLAGVWETQY
j_call: TRBJ2-5
v_call: TRBV12-3/TRBV12-4

cdr3_aa: ASSPRNLDRGDQPQH
j_call: TRBJ1-5
v_call: TRBV4-1

cdr3_aa: ASSDPPYNEQF
j_call: TRBJ2-1
v_call: TRBV2

cdr3_aa: ASSRVRPNTDTQY
j_call: TRBJ2-3
v_call: TRBV7-9

cdr3_aa: ASSADRGPRTEAF
j_call: TRBJ1-1
v_call: TRBV18